These T cell receptor beta chains were read from a single sample in a study of cytomegalovirus exposure and HLA in healthy donors. Some clones are missing from TCRdb's copy, which holds only in-frame ones; the method was immunoSEQ multiplex PCR. This table holds about 98,000 clones, about 81% found once. Material: PBMCs. These TCRs come from a man aged 40-49 years in good health and CMV-seronegative. The CDR3 runs from the conserved cysteine through the conserved F or W. The D gene is left open where the match is weak. Clone size is stated in some rows and not others, as once, few, many or a class when expanded.

v_call: TRBV11-1
d_call: -
j_call: TRBJ2-2
clone_size: -
cdr3_nt: TGTGCCAGCACCCCTCGGGCAGGGCCCACCGGGGAGCTGTTTTTT
cdr3_aa: CASTPRAGPTGELFF

v_call: TRBV11-2
d_call: TRBD2
j_call: TRBJ2-6
clone_size: -
cdr3_nt: TGTGCCAGCAGCTTAGATAGACTAGCGGGGCACTCTGGGGCCAACGTCCTGACTTTC
cdr3_aa: CASSLDRLAGHSGANVLTF

v_call: TRBV10-3
d_call: -
j_call: TRBJ1-2
clone_size: -
cdr3_nt: TGTGCCATCGGAAACGGGACAATCTACACCTTC
cdr3_aa: CAIGNGTIYTF

v_call: TRBV7-9
d_call: TRBD1
j_call: TRBJ1-1
clone_size: -
cdr3_nt: TGTTCCGGACTCAGGGGGTTTGGAACTGAAGCTTTCTTT
cdr3_aa: CSGLRGFGTEAFF

v_call: TRBV6-1
d_call: TRBD1
j_call: TRBJ1-1
clone_size: -
cdr3_nt: TGTGCCAGCAAGGGACAGCTGAACACTGAAGCTTTCTTT
cdr3_aa: CASKGQLNTEAFF

v_call: TRBV7-2
d_call: -
j_call: TRBJ1-2
clone_size: once
cdr3_nt: TGTGCCAGCAGCTTAGCTTGGGGCAACTATGGCTACACCTTC
cdr3_aa: CASSLAWGNYGYTF

v_call: TRBV7-9
d_call: -
j_call: TRBJ2-1
clone_size: -
cdr3_nt: TGTGCCAGCAGCTTAGGCAGGGCGTTTTACAATGAGCAGTTCTTC
cdr3_aa: CASSLGRAFYNEQFF

v_call: TRBV5-1
d_call: TRBD1
j_call: TRBJ1-6
clone_size: -
cdr3_nt: TGCGCCAGCAGCTTGGGGGACAGCTCCTATAATTCACCCCTCCACTTT
cdr3_aa: CASSLGDSSYNSPLHF

v_call: TRBV29-1
d_call: -
j_call: TRBJ1-5
clone_size: -
cdr3_nt: TGCAGCGTTGTAACAGACGCAGATCAGCCCCAGCATTTT
cdr3_aa: CSVVTDADQPQHF

v_call: TRBV2
d_call: TRBD1
j_call: TRBJ2-2
clone_size: -
cdr3_nt: TGTGCCAGCAGGGGACAGAACGGGGAGCTGTTTTTT
cdr3_aa: CASRGQNGELFF

v_call: TRBV5-8
d_call: TRBD1
j_call: TRBJ1-6
clone_size: -
cdr3_nt: TGTGCCAGCAGCTTGGTAGGGACAGGGGAAAATTCACCCCTCCACTTT
cdr3_aa: CASSLVGTGENSPLHF

v_call: TRBV5-8
d_call: TRBD1
j_call: TRBJ1-2
clone_size: -
cdr3_nt: TGTGCCAGCAGCCCCACGACAGGGGTAAATGGCTACACCTTC
cdr3_aa: CASSPTTGVNGYTF

v_call: TRBV7-2
d_call: -
j_call: TRBJ2-3
clone_size: -
cdr3_nt: TGTGCCAGCAGCTTAGGGGATACAGGGATGGGTCGCACAGATACGCAGTATTTT
cdr3_aa: CASSLGDTGMGRTDTQYF

v_call: TRBV5-1
d_call: -
j_call: TRBJ2-2
clone_size: -
cdr3_nt: TGCGCCAGCAGCTTTGGGGCAGGCAACACCGGGGAGCTGTTTTTT
cdr3_aa: CASSFGAGNTGELFF

v_call: TRBV7-9
d_call: -
j_call: TRBJ1-6
clone_size: -
cdr3_nt: TGTGCCAGCAGGCCGGACACCCTGGGATCACCCCTCCACTTT
cdr3_aa: CASRPDTLGSPLHF

v_call: TRBV9
d_call: TRBD2
j_call: TRBJ2-3
clone_size: once
cdr3_nt: TGTGCCAGCAGCGTAGAACTAGCGGGGTCATACACAGATACGCAGTATTTT
cdr3_aa: CASSVELAGSYTDTQYF

v_call: TRBV6-5
d_call: -
j_call: TRBJ2-5
clone_size: -
cdr3_nt: TGTGCCAGCAGCACCTCGGGTTCCACCTCCGAGACCCAGTACTTC
cdr3_aa: CASSTSGSTSETQYF

v_call: TRBV7-2
d_call: TRBD2
j_call: TRBJ2-1
clone_size: -
cdr3_nt: TGTGCCAGCAGCTCTAGCGGGGGGGCCTACAATGAGCAGTTCTTC
cdr3_aa: CASSSSGGAYNEQFF

v_call: TRBV18
d_call: -
j_call: TRBJ2-5
clone_size: -
cdr3_nt: TGTGCCAGCTCACCGTGGACACAAAGGGCACAAGAGACCCAGTACTTC
cdr3_aa: CASSPWTQRAQETQYF

v_call: TRBV6-9
d_call: TRBD2
j_call: TRBJ2-1
clone_size: -
cdr3_nt: TGTGCCAGCAGTTACGCGGGACTAGCGGGGGGGCTCGGAAATGAGCAGTTCTTC
cdr3_aa: CASSYAGLAGGLGNEQFF

v_call: TRBV6-1
d_call: -
j_call: TRBJ1-3
clone_size: -
cdr3_nt: TGTGCCAGCAGTGACCGTACAGGGACAGGAAACACCATATATTTT
cdr3_aa: CASSDRTGTGNTIYF

v_call: TRBV5-4
d_call: TRBD1
j_call: TRBJ2-5
clone_size: -
cdr3_nt: TGTGCCAGCAGCTCAAACAGGGGGATATCGGAGACCCAGTACTTC
cdr3_aa: CASSSNRGISETQYF

v_call: TRBV13
d_call: -
j_call: TRBJ2-7
clone_size: -
cdr3_nt: TGTGCCAGCAGCATCCAGGGGGGTAGCTCCTACGAGCAGTACTTC
cdr3_aa: CASSIQGGSSYEQYF

v_call: TRBV29-1
d_call: TRBD2
j_call: TRBJ2-2
clone_size: -
cdr3_nt: TGCAGCGCCCTAGCCAAGGGGAGGGAGAAGACCGGGGAGCTGTTTTTT
cdr3_aa: CSALAKGREKTGELFF

v_call: TRBV10-3
d_call: TRBD1
j_call: TRBJ2-7
clone_size: few
cdr3_nt: TGTGCCATCAGGCAGGGGGCTAGCAACGAGCAGTACTTC
cdr3_aa: CAIRQGASNEQYF

v_call: TRBV28
d_call: -
j_call: TRBJ2-3
clone_size: -
cdr3_nt: TGTGCCACCGATAGCGGAGCTTACACAGATACGCAGTATTTT
cdr3_aa: CATDSGAYTDTQYF

v_call: TRBV19
d_call: -
j_call: TRBJ1-1
clone_size: -
cdr3_nt: TGTGCCAGTAGTATAACGGCAGGGGCCCACACTGAAGCTTTCTTT
cdr3_aa: CASSITAGAHTEAFF

v_call: TRBV7-2
d_call: TRBD1
j_call: TRBJ2-7
clone_size: -
cdr3_nt: TGTGCCAGCAGCTTAAGGGACAGGGGCTACGAGCAGTACTTC
cdr3_aa: CASSLRDRGYEQYF

v_call: TRBV15
d_call: TRBD2
j_call: TRBJ2-1
clone_size: -
cdr3_nt: TGTGCCACCGCGGGGGGACTAAACTACAATGAGCAGTTCTTC
cdr3_aa: CATAGGLNYNEQFF